This T cell receptor beta chain was identified in a study of PD-1 blockade in classical Hodgkin lymphoma. The V gene's germline CDR1 is SGDLS and CDR2 YYNGEE. CDR3 length equals 15 residues. The junction had 1 base not matched to a gene; V was cut back by 0 bases and J by 0 bases. Remarks on this clone: The antigen remains unidentified.

Study results and limitations: Newly diagnosed patients were said to have less baseline TCR diversity than healthy donors did. Later analyses included only patients treated at least 1 year post-ASCT.

TCRdb's copy holds only in-frame clones and misses some; the assay was immunoSEQ multiplex PCR. Altogether around 40,000 clones are present, about three quarters being singletons, with the ten largest covering around 15%. Each and every patient relapsed after autologous stem cell transplantation, and patients got differing brentuximab vedotin exposure. Relapsed/refractory classical Hodgkin lymphoma patients had complete, partial or progressive responses. Sequencing used peripheral blood mononuclear cells (PBMCs), obtained at baseline. This clonotype originated in a human donor with classical Hodgkin lymphoma. The chain joins TRBV9 to TRBJ2-7; 9 nucleotides agree with TRBD1. The DNA for the CDR3 is TGTGCCAGCAGCGTAGGGGACAGGGCCTCCTACGAGCAGTACTTC. Residues: CASSVGDRASYEQYF.